This T cell receptor beta chain was identified in a study of TIL therapy for anti-PD-1-resistant metastatic lung cancer. Turning to the study itself: Most patients had lung adenocarcinoma; a handful of tumors were EGFR-mutant, two ALK-rearranged; half smoked currently or formerly.

Germline V lookup: CDR1 LGHNA, CDR2 YNFKEQ. The ends lost 0 bases at V and 8 bases at J; junction bases unmatched: 2. The CDR3 spans 15 residues. Sequencing used immunoSEQ v3. TCRdb keeps only in-frame clones here, not all; method: immunoSEQ multiplex PCR. The table has over 20,000 clones, roughly two thirds seen once; the top ten hold about 6.9%. The time point is: pre-treatment sample, taken before nivolumab and TIL therapy. The tumor samples were excised metastases, mostly pleural nodules or supraclavicular lymph nodes. The receptor's source is a person between 30 and 80 years old with non-small cell lung cancer. V gene TRBV4-2 combines with J gene TRBJ2-1; 12 nucleotides match TRBD2. The sequencing here drew on tumor tissue, taken at baseline. The CDR3 DNA sequence: TGTGCCAGCAGCCAAGAACTAGCGGGGGGTGATGAGCAGTTCTTC. It specifies CASSQELAGGDEQFF.